The 5 T cell receptor beta chains given below trace back to one sample, sequenced in a study of T cell repertoires in cytomegalovirus infection. TCRdb recomputed calls from the reads with MiXCR, one row per CDR3 protein. The sample includes approximately 120,000 distinct CDR3 sequences, more than 25% of them seen just once. No antigen has been identified for these receptors. Sequences were derived from CD8+ T cells from cultured PBMCs, sampled from culture after CMV antigen stimulation. The receptors stem from a human donor in good health (CMV status not recorded). Some clones in this sample may be carry-over from other donors' samples.

This clonotype was detected only a few times. The chain employs TRBV11-2 and TRBJ2-1; the D gene could be TRBD1 or TRBD2 (6 bases each). The CDR3 sequence is 14 residues long. V lost 5 bases to trimming and J lost 10 bases, with 18 bases between them. Germline-derived CDR1 and CDR2 are SGHAT and FQNNGV. CDR3 in amino acids: CASSAARGAREQFF. The CDR3 bases are TGTGCCAGCAGCGCTGCTAGGGGGGCACGGGAGCAGTTCTTC.

This clonotype was recorded a few times. The V gene is TRBV7-2, the J gene TRBJ2-2, with 10 bases identical to TRBD2. J gave up 2 bases and V 2 bases, and 5 bases lay outside the gene matches. This CDR3 comprises 17 residues. Germline V CDR1 and CDR2: SGHTA, FQGNSA. CDR3: CASSLQLAGPNTGELFF. In DNA form, the CDR3 reads TGTGCCAGCAGCTTACAACTAGCGGGGCCTAACACCGGGGAGCTGTTTTTT. The variable domain in full, with the rest retrieved from reference TRBV7-2 and TRBJ2-2, is GAGVSQSPSNKVTEKGKDVELRCDPISGHTALYWYRQSLGQGLEFLIYFQGNSAPDKSGLPSDRFSAERTGGSVSTLTIQRTQQEDSAVYLCASSLQLAGPNTGELFFGEGSRLTVL.

The chain links TRBV20-1 to TRBJ2-7; D is undetermined. CDR3 length: 15 residues. The V end was cut by 1 base, the J end by 2 bases, with 15 bases between. The germline CDR1 and CDR2 sequences are DFQATT and SNEGSKA (reference sequence). CDR3 coding DNA: TGCAGTGCTAGAGGAGTTTTTAGTGGGACCTACGAGCAGTACTTC. It specifies CSARGVFSGTYEQYF.

V and J are TRBV12-3 or TRBV12-4 and TRBJ2-2; maybe TRBD1 (6 bases). CDR3 size: 15 residues. Deletions cut 11 bases from V and 4 bases from J, with 20 bases between. The CDR3 sequence is CASAKGEYSTGELFF. The CDR3 bases are TGTGCCTCAGCAAAGGGGGAATATAGCACCGGGGAGCTGTTTTTT.

The chain employs TRBV12-3 or TRBV12-4 and TRBJ1-2, with 8 positions matching TRBD1. Germline trimming cut 5 bases from V and 0 bases from J; bases unmatched to any gene: 11. This CDR3 spans 17 amino acids. Here the CDR3 reads CASSPSDREETNYGYTF. DNA of the CDR3: TGTGCCAGCAGTCCCTCGGACAGGGAGGAGACTAACTATGGCTACACCTTC.